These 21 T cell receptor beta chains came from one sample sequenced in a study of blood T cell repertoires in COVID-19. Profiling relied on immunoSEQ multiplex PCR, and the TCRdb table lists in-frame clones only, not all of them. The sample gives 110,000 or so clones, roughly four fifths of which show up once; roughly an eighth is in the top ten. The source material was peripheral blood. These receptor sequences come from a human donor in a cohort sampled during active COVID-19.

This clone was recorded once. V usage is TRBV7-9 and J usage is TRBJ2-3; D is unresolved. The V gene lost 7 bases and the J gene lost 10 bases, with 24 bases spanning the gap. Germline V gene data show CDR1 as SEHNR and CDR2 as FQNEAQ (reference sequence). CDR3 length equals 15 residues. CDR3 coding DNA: TGTGCCAGCACCTCCAAAGCAGCCATCGGCGGTGCGCAGTATTTT. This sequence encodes CASTSKAAIGGAQYF.

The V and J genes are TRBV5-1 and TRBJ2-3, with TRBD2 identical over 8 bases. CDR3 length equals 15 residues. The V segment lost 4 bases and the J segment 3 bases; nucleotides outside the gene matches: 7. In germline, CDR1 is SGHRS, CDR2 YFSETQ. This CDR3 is CASSDAGGRTDTQYF. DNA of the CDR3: TGCGCCAGCAGCGACGCGGGGGGCCGGACAGATACGCAGTATTTT.

The CDR3 region has the DNA TGTGCCAGCAGCTTAGCTAGCGTCAATGAGCAGTTCTTC. The encoded protein is CASSLASVNEQFF. This sequence joins TRBV11-2 and TRBJ2-1; TRBD2 is a possible D gene (6 bases). Trimming left V 1 base short and J 6 bases short, with 7 bases between. Germline V gene lookup returns CDR1 SGHAT and CDR2 FQNNGV. This CDR3 has 13 amino acids.

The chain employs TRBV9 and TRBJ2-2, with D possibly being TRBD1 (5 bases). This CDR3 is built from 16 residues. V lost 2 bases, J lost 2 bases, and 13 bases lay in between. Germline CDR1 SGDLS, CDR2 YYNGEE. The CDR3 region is CASSVLGQGNTGELFF. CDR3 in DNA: TGTGCCAGCAGCGTTTTGGGGCAGGGAAACACCGGGGAGCTGTTTTTT.

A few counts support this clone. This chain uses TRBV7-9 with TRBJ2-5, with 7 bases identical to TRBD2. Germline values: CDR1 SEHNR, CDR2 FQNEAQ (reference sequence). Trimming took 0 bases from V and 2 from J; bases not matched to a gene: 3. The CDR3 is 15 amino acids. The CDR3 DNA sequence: TGTGCCAGCAGCTTAGCGCTGGGGGGGCAAGAGACCCAGTACTTC. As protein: CASSLALGGQETQYF.

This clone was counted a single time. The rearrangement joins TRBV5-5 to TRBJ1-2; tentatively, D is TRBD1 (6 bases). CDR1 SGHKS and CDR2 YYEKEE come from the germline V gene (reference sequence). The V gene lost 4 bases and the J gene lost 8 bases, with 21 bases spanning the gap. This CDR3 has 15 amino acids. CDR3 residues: CASSGTGQPSDGYTF. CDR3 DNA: TGTGCCAGCAGCGGAACAGGGCAACCTTCCGACGGCTACACCTTC.

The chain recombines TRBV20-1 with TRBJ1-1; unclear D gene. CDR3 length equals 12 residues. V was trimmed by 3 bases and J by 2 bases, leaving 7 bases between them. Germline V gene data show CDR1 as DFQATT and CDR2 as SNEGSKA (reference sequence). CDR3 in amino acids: CSASIRNTEAFF. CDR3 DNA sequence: TGCAGTGCTAGTATCAGAAACACTGAAGCTTTCTTT.

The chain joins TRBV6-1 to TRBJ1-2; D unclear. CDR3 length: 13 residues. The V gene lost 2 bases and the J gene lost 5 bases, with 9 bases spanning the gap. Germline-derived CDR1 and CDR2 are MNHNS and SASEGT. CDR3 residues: CASSERGNYGYTF. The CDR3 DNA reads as TGTGCCAGCAGTGAAAGAGGGAATTATGGCTACACCTTC.

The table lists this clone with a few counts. The CDR3, as DNA: TGTGCCAGCTCACCACCCGGACAGGTGGGGGGTGAGCAGTACTTC. It yields the protein CASSPPGQVGGEQYF. V and J are TRBV18 and TRBJ2-7; weak D call: TRBD1 (7 bases). Germline-derived CDR1 and CDR2 are KGHSH and LQKENI. V was pared by 0 bases and J by 7 bases, with 16 bases between. This CDR3 is 15 amino acids long. Full variable domain (outside the CDR3, taken from reference TRBV18 and TRBJ2-7): NAGVMQNPRHLVRRRGQEARLRCSPMKGHSHVYWYRQLPEEGLKFMVYLQKENIIDESGMPKERFSAEFPKEGPSILRIQQVVRGDSAAYFCASSPPGQVGGEQYFGPGTRLTVT.

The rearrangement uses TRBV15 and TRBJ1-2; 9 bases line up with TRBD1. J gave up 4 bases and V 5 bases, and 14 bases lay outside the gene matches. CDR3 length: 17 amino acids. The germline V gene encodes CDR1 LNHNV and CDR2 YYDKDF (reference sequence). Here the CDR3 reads CATSGGRGQGTFYGYTF. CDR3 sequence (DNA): TGTGCCACCAGCGGAGGAAGAGGACAGGGGACTTTCTATGGCTACACCTTC.

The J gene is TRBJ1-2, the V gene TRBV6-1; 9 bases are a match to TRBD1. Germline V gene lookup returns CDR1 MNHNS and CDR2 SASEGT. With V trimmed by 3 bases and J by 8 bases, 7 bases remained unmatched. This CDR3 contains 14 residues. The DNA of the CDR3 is TGTGCCAGCAGTGACCTTGGGACAGGGCAAGGCTACACCTTC. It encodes CASSDLGTGQGYTF.

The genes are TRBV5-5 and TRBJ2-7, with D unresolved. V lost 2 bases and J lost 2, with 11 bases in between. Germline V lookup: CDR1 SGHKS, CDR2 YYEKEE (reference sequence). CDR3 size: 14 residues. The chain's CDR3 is CASSFMAVTYEQYF. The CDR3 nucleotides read TGTGCCAGCAGCTTCATGGCAGTAACCTACGAGCAGTACTTC.

The CDR3 DNA sequence: TGTGCCAGCAGTGAAGGTGGCACGTACGAGCAGTACTTC. This encodes CASSEGGTYEQYF. V and J are TRBV2 and TRBJ2-7; D not certain. Trimming took 1 base from V and 4 from J, leaving 8 bases between them. Germline V gene data show CDR1 as SNHLY and CDR2 as FYNNEI. The CDR3 consists of 13 residues.

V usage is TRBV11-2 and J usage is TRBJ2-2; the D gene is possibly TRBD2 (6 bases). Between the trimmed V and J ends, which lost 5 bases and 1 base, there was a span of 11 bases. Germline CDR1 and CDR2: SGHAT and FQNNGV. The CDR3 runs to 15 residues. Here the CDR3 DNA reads TGTGCCAGCAGCGGGCGGGGCGAGAACACCGGGGAGCTGTTTTTT. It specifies CASSGRGENTGELFF.

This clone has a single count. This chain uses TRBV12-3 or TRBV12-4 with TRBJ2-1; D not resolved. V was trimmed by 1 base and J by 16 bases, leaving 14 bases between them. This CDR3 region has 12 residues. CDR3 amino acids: CASSLVRSPDFF. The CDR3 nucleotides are TGTGCCAGCAGTTTAGTGCGTTCCCCTGATTTCTTC.

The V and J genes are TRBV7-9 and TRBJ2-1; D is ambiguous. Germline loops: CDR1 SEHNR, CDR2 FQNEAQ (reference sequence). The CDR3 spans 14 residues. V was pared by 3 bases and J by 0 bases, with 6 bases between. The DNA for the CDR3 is TGTGCCAGCAGCTTGAGTAGCTCCTACAATGAGCAGTTCTTC. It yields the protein CASSLSSSYNEQFF.

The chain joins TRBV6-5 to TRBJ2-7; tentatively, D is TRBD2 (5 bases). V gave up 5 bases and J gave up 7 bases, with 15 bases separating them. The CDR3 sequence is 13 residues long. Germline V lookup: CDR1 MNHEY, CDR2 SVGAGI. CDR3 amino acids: CASSPGLSGEQYF. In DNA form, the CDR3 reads TGTGCCAGCAGTCCTGGTCTGTCGGGAGAGCAGTACTTC.

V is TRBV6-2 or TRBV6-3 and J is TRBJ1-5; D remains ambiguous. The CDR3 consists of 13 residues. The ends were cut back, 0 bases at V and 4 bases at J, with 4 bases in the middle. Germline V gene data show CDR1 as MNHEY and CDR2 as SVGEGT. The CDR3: CASSYSRNQPQHF. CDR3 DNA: TGTGCCAGCAGTTACTCGAGGAATCAGCCCCAGCATTTT.

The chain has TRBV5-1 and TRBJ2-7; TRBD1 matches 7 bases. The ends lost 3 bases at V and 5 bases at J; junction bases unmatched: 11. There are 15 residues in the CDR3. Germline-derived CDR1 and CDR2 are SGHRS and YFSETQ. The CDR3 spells CASSYLTTGTNEQYF. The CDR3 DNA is TGCGCCAGCAGCTACCTGACGACAGGGACCAACGAGCAGTACTTC.

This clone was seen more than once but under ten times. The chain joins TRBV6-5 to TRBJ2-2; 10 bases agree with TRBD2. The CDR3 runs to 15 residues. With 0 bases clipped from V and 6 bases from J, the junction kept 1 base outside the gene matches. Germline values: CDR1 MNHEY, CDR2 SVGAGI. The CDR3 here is CASSYSLAGSGELFF. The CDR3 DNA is TGTGCCAGCAGTTACTCACTAGCGGGGTCCGGGGAGCTGTTTTTT.

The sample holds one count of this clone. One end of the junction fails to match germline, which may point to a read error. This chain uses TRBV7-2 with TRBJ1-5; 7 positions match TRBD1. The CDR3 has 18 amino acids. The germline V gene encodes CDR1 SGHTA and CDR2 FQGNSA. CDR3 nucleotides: TGTGCCAGCAGTTTAGGGAAGGACAGGCGTTATAGCAATCAGCCCCAGCATTTT. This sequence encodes CASSLGKDRRYSNQPQHF.